The clone carrying this T cell receptor (beta chain) was detected a few times. The Seattle site enrolled patients during active infection and followed them longitudinally. TCRdb's table, derived via immunoSEQ multiplex PCR, lists solely in-frame clones and lacks some. The sample lists 85,000 to 130,000 clones, approximately 80% occurring once. The sample is drawn from a study of blood T cell repertoires in COVID-19. Overall study context: Acute-phase and convalescent COVID-19 samples originated in the United States, Italy and Spain.

Sequencing used peripheral blood. This receptor was identified in a man older than 75 with COVID-19, enrolled during active disease.

Here the CDR3 DNA reads TGTGCCAGCAGCATGGGACTAGCGGGAGTTCTTGAGACCCAGTACTTC. Translated: CASSMGLAGVLETQYF. The V and J genes are TRBV5-6 and TRBJ2-5, with 14 bases fitting TRBD2. Germline V gene sequence: CDR1 SGHDT, CDR2 YYEEEE. The CDR3 runs to 16 residues. The V segment lost 4 bases and the J segment 5 bases; nucleotides outside the gene matches: 7.